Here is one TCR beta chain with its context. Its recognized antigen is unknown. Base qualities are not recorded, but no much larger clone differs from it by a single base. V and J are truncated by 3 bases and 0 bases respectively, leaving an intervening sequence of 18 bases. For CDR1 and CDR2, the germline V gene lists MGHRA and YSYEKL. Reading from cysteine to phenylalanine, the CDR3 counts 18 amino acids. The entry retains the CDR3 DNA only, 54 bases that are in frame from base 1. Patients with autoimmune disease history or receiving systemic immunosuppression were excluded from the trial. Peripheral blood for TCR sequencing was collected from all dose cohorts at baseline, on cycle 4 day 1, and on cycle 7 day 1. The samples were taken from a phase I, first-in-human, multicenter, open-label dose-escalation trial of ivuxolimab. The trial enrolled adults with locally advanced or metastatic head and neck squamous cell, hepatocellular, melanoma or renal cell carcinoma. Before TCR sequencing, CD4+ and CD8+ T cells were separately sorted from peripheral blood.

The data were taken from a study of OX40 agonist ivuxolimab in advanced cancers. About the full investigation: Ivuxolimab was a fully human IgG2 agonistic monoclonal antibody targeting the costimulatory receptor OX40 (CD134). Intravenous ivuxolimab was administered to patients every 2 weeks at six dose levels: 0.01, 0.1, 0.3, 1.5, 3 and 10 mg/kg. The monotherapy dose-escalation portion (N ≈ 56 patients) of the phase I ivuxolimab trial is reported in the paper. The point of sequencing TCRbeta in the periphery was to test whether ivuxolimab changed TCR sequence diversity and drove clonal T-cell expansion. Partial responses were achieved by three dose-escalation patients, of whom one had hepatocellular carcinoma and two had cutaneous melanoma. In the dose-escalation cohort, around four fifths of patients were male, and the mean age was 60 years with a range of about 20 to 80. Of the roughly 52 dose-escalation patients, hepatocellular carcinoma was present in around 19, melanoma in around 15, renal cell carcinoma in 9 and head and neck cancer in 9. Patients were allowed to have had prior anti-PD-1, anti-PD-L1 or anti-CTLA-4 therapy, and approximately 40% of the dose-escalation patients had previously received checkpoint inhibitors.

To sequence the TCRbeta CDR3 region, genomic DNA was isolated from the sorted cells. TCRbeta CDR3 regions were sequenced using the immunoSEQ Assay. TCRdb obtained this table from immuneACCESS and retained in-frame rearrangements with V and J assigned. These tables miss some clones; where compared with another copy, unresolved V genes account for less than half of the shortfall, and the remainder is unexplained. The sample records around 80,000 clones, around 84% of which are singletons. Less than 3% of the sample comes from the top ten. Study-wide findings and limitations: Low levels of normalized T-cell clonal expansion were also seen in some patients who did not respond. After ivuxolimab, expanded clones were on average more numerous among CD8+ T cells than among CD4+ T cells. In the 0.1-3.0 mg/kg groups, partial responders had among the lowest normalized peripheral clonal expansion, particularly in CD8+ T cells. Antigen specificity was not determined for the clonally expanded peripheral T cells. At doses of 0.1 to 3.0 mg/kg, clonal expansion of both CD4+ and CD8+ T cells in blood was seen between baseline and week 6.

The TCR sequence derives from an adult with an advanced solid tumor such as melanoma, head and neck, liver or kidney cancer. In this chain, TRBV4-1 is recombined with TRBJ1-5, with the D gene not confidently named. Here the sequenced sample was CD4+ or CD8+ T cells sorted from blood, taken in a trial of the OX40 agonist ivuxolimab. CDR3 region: CASSQLDGYRYSNQPQHF. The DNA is TGCGCCAGCAGCCAGCTTGACGGGTACCGGTATAGCAATCAGCCCCAGCATTTT.